Listed below are T cell receptor beta chains from one sample, sequenced in a study of Ad26.COV2.S vaccination and SARS-CoV-2 variants. TCRdb keeps only in-frame clones here, not all; method: immunoSEQ multiplex PCR. The sample shows 300,000 to 400,000 clones, about 88% of them seen only once. Sample: peripheral blood, taken in a trial of Ad26.COV2.S vaccine versus placebo. Receptors originate from a person between 18 and 65 years old who received the Ad26.COV2.S COVID-19 vaccine or a placebo. CDR3s include the opening cysteine and the closing phenylalanine or tryptophan. Each record gives: V gene, J gene, D gene, clone size, CDR3 protein, CDR3 DNA. The D gene is left open where the match is weak. A clone size is listed for some rows: how often the clone was seen (once, few, many), or a class if it is expanded.

v_call: TRBV5-1; j_call: TRBJ1-3; d_call: .; clone_size: .; cdr3_aa: CASSLEVLYSGNTIYF; cdr3_nt: TGCGCCAGCAGCTTGGAAGTACTTTACTCTGGAAACACCATATATTTT
v_call: TRBV3-1/TRBV3-2; j_call: TRBJ2-7; d_call: TRBD2; clone_size: .; cdr3_aa: CASKPTSAYEQYF; cdr3_nt: TGTGCCAGCAAACCGACTAGCGCGTACGAGCAGTACTTC
v_call: TRBV7-9; j_call: TRBJ2-1; d_call: TRBD2; clone_size: .; cdr3_aa: CASSSTSGRGNEQFF; cdr3_nt: TGTGCCAGCAGCTCGACTAGCGGGAGGGGGAATGAGCAGTTCTTC
v_call: TRBV13; j_call: TRBJ1-1; d_call: .; clone_size: .; cdr3_aa: CASSLGQMNTEAFF; cdr3_nt: TGTGCCAGCAGCTTAGGCCAAATGAACACTGAAGCTTTCTTT
v_call: TRBV12-3/TRBV12-4; j_call: TRBJ1-2; d_call: .; clone_size: .; cdr3_aa: CAGSLKGNYGYTF; cdr3_nt: TGTGCCGGCAGTTTAAAGGGGAACTATGGCTACACCTTC
v_call: TRBV28; j_call: TRBJ1-2; d_call: TRBD1; clone_size: .; cdr3_aa: CASSLFIVGTGGSDYGYTF; cdr3_nt: TGTGCCAGCAGTTTATTCATTGTTGGGACAGGGGGTTCGGACTATGGCTACACCTTC
v_call: TRBV19; j_call: TRBJ2-1; d_call: .; clone_size: .; cdr3_aa: CASSAPGSKGYNEQFF; cdr3_nt: TGTGCCAGTAGTGCGCCGGGCTCCAAGGGGTACAATGAGCAGTTCTTC
v_call: TRBV6-5; j_call: TRBJ2-7; d_call: TRBD1; clone_size: .; cdr3_aa: CASSTGQGAYEQYF; cdr3_nt: TGTGCCAGCAGTACGGGACAGGGGGCCTACGAGCAGTACTTC
v_call: TRBV6-2/TRBV6-3; j_call: TRBJ2-7; d_call: .; clone_size: .; cdr3_aa: CASSYGSGANPTSYEQYF; cdr3_nt: TGTGCCAGCAGTTACGGGTCTGGGGCCAACCCTACCTCCTACGAGCAGTACTTC
v_call: TRBV7-3; j_call: TRBJ1-2; d_call: TRBD1; clone_size: .; cdr3_aa: CASSPGGGYGYTF; cdr3_nt: TGTGCCAGCAGTCCAGGGGGAGGATATGGCTACACCTTC
v_call: TRBV7-9; j_call: TRBJ1-4; d_call: TRBD1; clone_size: .; cdr3_aa: CASSLQGAVNEKLFF; cdr3_nt: TGTGCCAGCAGCTTACAGGGGGCTGTTAATGAAAAACTGTTTTTT
v_call: TRBV12-3/TRBV12-4; j_call: TRBJ1-5; d_call: .; clone_size: .; cdr3_aa: CASVWGLNQPQHF; cdr3_nt: TGTGCCAGCGTGTGGGGCCTCAATCAGCCCCAGCATTTT
v_call: TRBV19; j_call: TRBJ2-1; d_call: TRBD2; clone_size: .; cdr3_aa: CASSTGGSSYNEQFF; cdr3_nt: TGTGCCAGTAGTACCGGGGGGAGCTCCTACAATGAGCAGTTCTTC
v_call: TRBV7-6; j_call: TRBJ2-1; d_call: .; clone_size: .; cdr3_aa: CASSGREDNEQFF; cdr3_nt: TGTGCCAGCAGCGGGAGAGAGGACAATGAGCAGTTCTTC
v_call: TRBV6-5; j_call: TRBJ2-6; d_call: .; clone_size: .; cdr3_aa: CASIGRASGANVLTF; cdr3_nt: TGTGCCAGCATAGGCAGGGCCTCTGGGGCCAACGTCCTGACTTTC
v_call: TRBV7-3; j_call: TRBJ1-1; d_call: TRBD1; clone_size: once; cdr3_aa: CASSSDRGRSEAFF; cdr3_nt: TGTGCCAGCAGCTCGGACAGGGGGAGGTCTGAAGCTTTCTTT
v_call: TRBV5-1; j_call: TRBJ1-5; d_call: .; clone_size: .; cdr3_aa: CASSLSGQPQHF; cdr3_nt: TGCGCCAGCAGCTTAAGTGGTCAGCCCCAGCATTTT
v_call: TRBV7-3; j_call: TRBJ2-1; d_call: .; clone_size: .; cdr3_aa: CASSSGQDNEQFF; cdr3_nt: TGTGCCAGCAGCTCGGGACAAGACAATGAGCAGTTCTTC
v_call: TRBV5-4; j_call: TRBJ1-4; d_call: .; clone_size: .; cdr3_aa: CASSLARAGANEKLFF; cdr3_nt: TGTGCCAGCAGCTTGGCGCGGGCGGGAGCTAATGAAAAACTGTTTTTT
v_call: TRBV18; j_call: TRBJ1-5; d_call: .; clone_size: once; cdr3_aa: CASSPENRVKINQPQHF; cdr3_nt: TGTGCCAGCTCACCCGAGAACAGGGTCAAAATTAATCAGCCCCAGCATTTT
v_call: TRBV5-6; j_call: TRBJ1-6; d_call: .; clone_size: .; cdr3_aa: CASSFSENSPLHF; cdr3_nt: TGTGCCAGCAGCTTCTCCGAGAATTCACCCCTCCACTTT
v_call: TRBV27; j_call: TRBJ2-7; d_call: TRBD2; clone_size: few; cdr3_aa: CASWLAGRVEQYF; cdr3_nt: TGTGCCAGCTGGCTAGCGGGAAGGGTTGAGCAGTACTTC
v_call: TRBV6-5; j_call: TRBJ2-5; d_call: TRBD1; clone_size: .; cdr3_aa: CASSYRGHETQYF; cdr3_nt: TGTGCCAGCAGTTACAGGGGGCATGAGACCCAGTACTTC
v_call: TRBV11-3; j_call: TRBJ1-1; d_call: .; clone_size: .; cdr3_aa: CASSQRGTEAFF; cdr3_nt: TGTGCCAGCAGCCAGAGGGGAACTGAAGCTTTCTTT
v_call: TRBV5-8; j_call: TRBJ1-2; d_call: TRBD1; clone_size: once; cdr3_aa: CASSQTGGWDYGYTF; cdr3_nt: TGTGCCAGCAGCCAAACAGGGGGATGGGACTATGGCTACACCTTC
v_call: TRBV6-4; j_call: TRBJ2-2; d_call: .; clone_size: .; cdr3_aa: CASSDKGGTGELFF; cdr3_nt: TGTGCCAGCAGTGATAAAGGGGGCACCGGGGAGCTGTTTTTT
v_call: TRBV27; j_call: TRBJ1-2; d_call: .; clone_size: .; cdr3_aa: CASSLKGGYGYTF; cdr3_nt: TGTGCCAGCAGTTTAAAAGGGGGCTATGGCTACACCTTC
v_call: TRBV12-3/TRBV12-4; j_call: TRBJ1-6; d_call: TRBD1; clone_size: .; cdr3_aa: CASSGGQISPLHF; cdr3_nt: TGTGCCAGCAGTGGGGGACAGATTTCACCCCTCCACTTT
v_call: TRBV5-4; j_call: TRBJ2-2; d_call: .; clone_size: .; cdr3_aa: CASSKRTVRGTGELFF; cdr3_nt: TGTGCCAGCAGCAAAAGGACAGTGCGCGGCACCGGGGAGCTGTTTTTT
v_call: TRBV20-1; j_call: TRBJ1-1; d_call: .; clone_size: .; cdr3_aa: CSASGGPRAFF; cdr3_nt: TGCAGTGCCTCCGGGGGGCCTCGAGCTTTCTTT
v_call: TRBV5-4; j_call: TRBJ2-3; d_call: .; clone_size: .; cdr3_aa: CASSLDGSRADTQYF; cdr3_nt: TGTGCCAGCAGCTTGGACGGGAGTCGGGCAGATACGCAGTATTTT
v_call: TRBV4-2; j_call: TRBJ2-7; d_call: TRBD2; clone_size: few; cdr3_aa: CASSHQLAYEQYF; cdr3_nt: TGTGCCAGCAGCCACCAACTAGCGTACGAGCAGTACTTC
v_call: TRBV5-1; j_call: TRBJ2-5; d_call: TRBD1; clone_size: .; cdr3_aa: CASSYLTGAQETQYF; cdr3_nt: TGCGCCAGCAGCTACCTGACAGGGGCTCAAGAGACCCAGTACTTC
v_call: TRBV5-1; j_call: TRBJ2-7; d_call: TRBD1; clone_size: .; cdr3_aa: CASSLAKTGGQAYEQYF; cdr3_nt: TGCGCCAGCAGCTTGGCCAAAACAGGGGGCCAGGCCTACGAGCAGTACTTC
v_call: TRBV4-1; j_call: TRBJ2-1; d_call: .; clone_size: .; cdr3_aa: CASSQGPGDISEQFF; cdr3_nt: TGCGCCAGCAGCCAAGGGCCAGGGGATATCTCTGAGCAGTTCTTC
v_call: TRBV7-2; j_call: TRBJ2-6; d_call: .; clone_size: .; cdr3_aa: CASSLDFTVSGANVLTF; cdr3_nt: TGTGCCAGCAGCTTAGACTTTACGGTCTCTGGGGCCAACGTCCTGACTTTC
v_call: TRBV7-3; j_call: TRBJ2-7; d_call: TRBD1; clone_size: .; cdr3_aa: CASSRGDRQSYEQYF; cdr3_nt: TGTGCCAGCAGCAGGGGGGACAGGCAGTCCTACGAGCAGTACTTC
v_call: TRBV7-9; j_call: TRBJ1-6; d_call: .; clone_size: .; cdr3_aa: CASSYQGISPLHF; cdr3_nt: TGTGCCAGCAGCTATCAGGGGATTTCACCCCTCCACTTT
v_call: TRBV3-1/TRBV3-2; j_call: TRBJ1-5; d_call: .; clone_size: .; cdr3_aa: CASSPASGNQPQHF; cdr3_nt: TGTGCCAGCAGCCCAGCGTCTGGGAATCAGCCCCAGCATTTT
v_call: TRBV18; j_call: TRBJ2-1; d_call: .; clone_size: .; cdr3_aa: CASSPTGGAGVYNEQFF; cdr3_nt: TGTGCCAGCTCACCTACAGGAGGGGCAGGGGTTTACAATGAGCAGTTCTTC
v_call: TRBV7-9; j_call: TRBJ1-1; d_call: .; clone_size: .; cdr3_aa: CASSIQLNTEAFF; cdr3_nt: TGTGCCAGCAGCATACAGCTGAACACTGAAGCTTTCTTT
v_call: TRBV10-2; j_call: TRBJ1-1; d_call: .; clone_size: few; cdr3_aa: CASNTLMNTEAFF; cdr3_nt: TGCGCCAGCAACACACTCATGAACACTGAAGCTTTCTTT
v_call: TRBV5-6; j_call: TRBJ2-4; d_call: .; clone_size: .; cdr3_aa: CASSLGSAGHEVKNIQYF; cdr3_nt: TGTGCCAGCAGCTTGGGCTCCGCGGGACACGAGGTCAAAAACATTCAGTACTTC
v_call: TRBV19; j_call: TRBJ2-2; d_call: .; clone_size: few; cdr3_aa: CASCLLLVPGELFF; cdr3_nt: TGTGCCAGCTGTTTGTTATTGGTTCCCGGGGAGCTGTTTTTT
v_call: TRBV6-5; j_call: TRBJ1-4; d_call: .; clone_size: .; cdr3_aa: CASSLNEKLFF; cdr3_nt: TGTGCCAGCAGCCTCAATGAAAAACTGTTTTTT
v_call: TRBV3-1/TRBV3-2; j_call: TRBJ2-5; d_call: TRBD1; clone_size: .; cdr3_aa: CASSQGARGTGRETQYF; cdr3_nt: TGTGCCAGCAGCCAAGGGGCGAGAGGGACAGGGAGGGAGACCCAGTACTTC
v_call: TRBV21-1; j_call: TRBJ1-1; d_call: .; clone_size: .; cdr3_aa: CASLKTGAKNTEAFF; cdr3_nt: TGTGCCAGCCTCAAGACAGGGGCGAAGAACACTGAAGCTTTCTTT
v_call: TRBV4-2; j_call: TRBJ1-6; d_call: .; clone_size: few; cdr3_aa: CASSQEGPGQRNSPLHF; cdr3_nt: TGTGCCAGCAGCCAAGAGGGTCCGGGACAACGAAATTCACCCCTCCACTTT
v_call: TRBV5-1; j_call: TRBJ1-5; d_call: .; clone_size: .; cdr3_aa: CASSLAGTLKLCSNQPQHF; cdr3_nt: TGCGCCAGCAGCTTGGCCGGGACGCTGAAACTGTGTAGCAATCAGCCCCAGCATTTT
v_call: TRBV20-1; j_call: TRBJ1-3; d_call: .; clone_size: .; cdr3_aa: CSASRRGNTIYF; cdr3_nt: TGCAGTGCTAGTAGGCGTGGAAACACCATATATTTT
v_call: TRBV5-4; j_call: TRBJ2-7; d_call: .; clone_size: .; cdr3_aa: CASSKNGGDEQYF; cdr3_nt: TGTGCCAGCAGCAAGAACGGCGGAGACGAGCAGTACTTC
v_call: TRBV5-4; j_call: TRBJ2-3; d_call: .; clone_size: .; cdr3_aa: CASSEYGADTQYF; cdr3_nt: TGTGCCAGCAGCGAGTATGGGGCAGATACGCAGTATTTT
v_call: TRBV4-1; j_call: TRBJ2-7; d_call: .; clone_size: .; cdr3_aa: CASSQVGSSYEQYF; cdr3_nt: TGCGCCAGCAGCCAAGTAGGGAGCTCCTACGAGCAGTACTTC
v_call: TRBV7-9; j_call: TRBJ2-7; d_call: .; clone_size: once; cdr3_aa: CASSPVGPSEQYF; cdr3_nt: TGTGCCAGCAGCCCAGTGGGGCCCTCCGAGCAGTACTTC
v_call: TRBV5-1; j_call: TRBJ1-1; d_call: TRBD1; clone_size: few; cdr3_aa: CASSRDRVIEAFF; cdr3_nt: TGCGCCAGCAGCCGGGACAGGGTTATTGAAGCTTTCTTT